The table lists the clone carrying this T cell receptor (beta chain) with many counts. Its target is not known. Profiles of TCR beta VDJ and CDR3 were generated from a genomic DNA template. MiXCR, applied by TCRdb to the reads, yields one record per CDR3 protein. The repertoire holds 62,000 or so distinct CDR3 sequences, 54% seen once, with approximately 8.3% in the top ten. This specimen belongs to a study of CD8+CD57+ T cells in acquired aplastic anemia. Study background: Quantities of DNA derived from sorted CD4+ and CD8+ cells averaged approximately 3.5 ug. On average, healthy donors gave approximately 10 million reads for CD4+ cells. Study observations and caveats: It was found that more than 25 CD8+ CDR3 sequences were shared between patients and controls. Patients showed no significant difference from controls in CD8+ Simpson's diversity.

The CDR3 extends over 15 amino acids. Trimming at V came to 0 bases and at J to 4 bases, leaving 7 bases not matched to a gene. Germline values: CDR1 GTSNPN, CDR2 SVGIG (reference sequence). The J gene is TRBJ2-5, the V gene TRBV30; TRBD1 matches at 8 bases. The sample was sorted CD4+, CD8+, or CD8+CD57+ T cells (not recorded which) from PBMCs. The sequence came from a human donor in good health, serving as a control. For the CDR3, the DNA is TGTGCCTGGAGTGTAGCCAGGGGGCTCAGAGAGACCCAGTACTTC. Amino acids: CAWSVARGLRETQYF. The whole variable domain, filled in from reference TRBV30 and TRBJ2-5, reads SQTIHQWPATLVQPVGSPLSLECTVEGTSNPNLYWYRQAAGRGLQLLFYSVGIGQISSEVPQNLSASRPQDRQFILSSKKLLLSDSGFYLCAWSVARGLRETQYFGPGTRLLVL.